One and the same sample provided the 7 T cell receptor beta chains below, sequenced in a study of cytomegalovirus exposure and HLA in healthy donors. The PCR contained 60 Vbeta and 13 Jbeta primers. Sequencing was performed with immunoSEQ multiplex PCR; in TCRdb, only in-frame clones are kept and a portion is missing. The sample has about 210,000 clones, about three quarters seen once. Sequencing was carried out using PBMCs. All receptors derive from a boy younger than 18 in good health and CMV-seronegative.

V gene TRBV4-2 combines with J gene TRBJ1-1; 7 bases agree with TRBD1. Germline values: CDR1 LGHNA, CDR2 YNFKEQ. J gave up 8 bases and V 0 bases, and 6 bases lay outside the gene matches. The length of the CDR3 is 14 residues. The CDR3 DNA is TGTGCCAGCAGCCAAGATGGGGACAGCGACGAAGCTTTCTTT. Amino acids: CASSQDGDSDEAFF.

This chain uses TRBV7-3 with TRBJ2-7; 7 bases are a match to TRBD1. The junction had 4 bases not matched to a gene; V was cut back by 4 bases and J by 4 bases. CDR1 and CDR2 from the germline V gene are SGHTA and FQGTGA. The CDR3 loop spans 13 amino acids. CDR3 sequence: CASSSGTDYEQYF. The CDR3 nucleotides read TGTGCCAGCAGCTCCGGGACAGATTACGAGCAGTACTTC.

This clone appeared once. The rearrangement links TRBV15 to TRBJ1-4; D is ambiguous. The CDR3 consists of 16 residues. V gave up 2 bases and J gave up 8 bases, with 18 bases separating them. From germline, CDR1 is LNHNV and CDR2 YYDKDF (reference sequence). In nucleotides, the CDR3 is TGTGCCACCAGCAGACCGCGGGATTTCGGAAGGGAAAAACTGTTTTTT. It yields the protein CATSRPRDFGREKLFF.

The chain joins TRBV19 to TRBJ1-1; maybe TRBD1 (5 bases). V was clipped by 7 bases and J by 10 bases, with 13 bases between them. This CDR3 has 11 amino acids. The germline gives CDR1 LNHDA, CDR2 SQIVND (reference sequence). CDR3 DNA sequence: TGTGCCAGTACCGCCTCCGGGGGAGCTTTCTTT. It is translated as CASTASGGAFF. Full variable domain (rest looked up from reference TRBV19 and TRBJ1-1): DGGITQSPKYLFRKEGQNVTLSCEQNLNHDAMYWYRQDPGQGLRLIYYSQIVNDFQKGDIAEGYSVSREKKESFPLTVTSAQKNPTAFYLCASTASGGAFFGQGTRLTVV.

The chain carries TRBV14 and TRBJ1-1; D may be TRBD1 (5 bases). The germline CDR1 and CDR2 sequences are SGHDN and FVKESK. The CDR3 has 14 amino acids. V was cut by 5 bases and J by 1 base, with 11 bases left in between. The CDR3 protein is CASSDGGENTEAFF. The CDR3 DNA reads TGTGCCAGCAGCGACGGGGGGGAGAACACTGAAGCTTTCTTT.

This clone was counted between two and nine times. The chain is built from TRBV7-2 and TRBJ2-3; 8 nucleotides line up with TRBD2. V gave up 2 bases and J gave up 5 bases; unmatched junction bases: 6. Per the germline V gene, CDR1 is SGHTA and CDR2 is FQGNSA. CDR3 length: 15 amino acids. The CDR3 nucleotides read TGTGCCAGCAGCTTATGGCGTCTAGCGGGAGATACGCAGTATTTT. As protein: CASSLWRLAGDTQYF. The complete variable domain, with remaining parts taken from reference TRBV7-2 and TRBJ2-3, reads GAGVSQSPSNKVTEKGKDVELRCDPISGHTALYWYRQSLGQGLEFLIYFQGNSAPDKSGLPSDRFSAERTGGSVSTLTIQRTQQEDSAVYLCASSLWRLAGDTQYFGPGTRLTVL.

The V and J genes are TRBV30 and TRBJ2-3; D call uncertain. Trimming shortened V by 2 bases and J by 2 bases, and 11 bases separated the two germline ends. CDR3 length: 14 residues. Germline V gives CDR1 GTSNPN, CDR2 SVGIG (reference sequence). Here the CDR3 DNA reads TGTGCCTGGAGTATCGTCAGGCTCACAGATACGCAGTATTTT. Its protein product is CAWSIVRLTDTQYF.